The sequence of this T cell receptor beta chain was determined in a study of pediatric ulcerative colitis. This CDR3 contains 17 residues. The V gene's germline CDR1 is SEHNR and CDR2 FQNEAQ (reference sequence). Trimming left V 7 bases short and J 0 bases short, with 21 bases between. General study results and limits: No controls had the two rectal clonotypes shared by ulcerative colitis patients. Compared with controls, ulcerative colitis showed greater blood-rectum clone sharing.

Repertoires were generated with immunoSEQ multiplex PCR, while TCRdb's copy carries only in-frame clones and drops some. The sample records about 25,000 clones, about 69% being singletons. This clone was counted a single time. No antigen is known for it. Rectal tissue came from one to two pinch biopsies taken at colonoscopy. The V call is TRBV7-9, the J call TRBJ1-1; D not resolved. This sequence was found in a boy between 10 and 17 years old with severe ulcerative colitis. Sequencing was done on a sample of gut tissue. In nucleotides, the CDR3 is TGTGCCAGCACCCCGATCCCGGCAGCGTCAGTGAACACTGAAGCTTTCTTT. It translates to CASTPIPAASVNTEAFF.